The next 32 T cell receptor beta chains were all read from a single sample in a study of vaccination effects on CD4 cells after COVID-19. These receptors lack a known antigen. Before sequencing took place, the ViraFEST assay used viral peptide pools to expand antigen-specific CD4+ T cells. Upon completion of more than 9 days in culture, CD4+ T cells were isolated. Each participant was given two doses of one vaccine (BNT162b2 or mRNA-1273). Assay used: immunoSEQ multiplex PCR; TCRdb lists only in-frame clones, some missing. The repertoire includes around 30,000 clones, 55% to 70% of them detected once, and approximately 8.7% sits in the top ten. Here the sequenced sample was CD4+ T cells from PBMCs cultured with SARS-CoV-2 spike peptides, taken after COVID-19 vaccination. The receptors shown here come from a human donor who received a COVID-19 vaccine.

The DNA of the CDR3 is TGTGCCAGCAGTATGGACAGTAACACTGAAGCTTTCTTT. The encoded protein is CASSMDSNTEAFF. The chain carries TRBV2 and TRBJ1-1, with a tentative D call TRBD1 (6 bases). Trimming left V 5 bases short and J 2 bases short, with 9 bases between. This CDR3 comprises 13 residues. CDR1 is SNHLY and CDR2 is FYNNEI in the germline V gene.

CDR3 residues: CASSRQGQGNTIYF. CDR3 in DNA: TGTGCCAGCAGCCGTCAGGGGCAGGGAAACACCATATATTTT. The J gene is TRBJ1-3, the V gene TRBV27, with a possible D match to TRBD1 (6 bases). The V end was cut by 6 bases, the J end by 4 bases, with 13 bases between. The CDR3 has 14 residues. Germline V gene lookup returns CDR1 MNHEY and CDR2 SMNVEV (reference sequence).

There are a few counts of this clone. The V call is TRBV11-1, the J call TRBJ2-7; perhaps D is TRBD1 or TRBD2 (6 bases each). CDR1 and CDR2 (germline): SGHAT, FQDESV (reference sequence). The V and J ends lost 3 bases and 3 bases respectively, with 12 bases between them. The CDR3 has 14 residues. CDR3 sequence (DNA): TGTGCCAGCAGCTTGGAACAGGGACTCTACGAGCAGTACTTC. Translation: CASSLEQGLYEQYF.

The J gene is TRBJ2-3, the V gene TRBV7-2, with D hard to call. The CDR3 is 13 amino acids. V lost 1 base and J lost 5, with 7 bases in between. The germline CDR1 and CDR2 sequences are SGHTA and FQGNSA. CDR3 protein: CASSLGWGDTQYF. In DNA, the CDR3 is TGTGCCAGCAGCTTAGGTTGGGGAGATACGCAGTATTTT.

The J gene is TRBJ2-1, the V gene TRBV4-1, with TRBD2 identical over 12 bases. Germline V gene sequence: CDR1 MGHRA, CDR2 YSYEKL. Unmatched junction bases numbered 14, after V lost 3 bases and J lost 5 bases. This CDR3 has 19 amino acids. The CDR3 nucleotides read TGCGCCAGCAGCCATATCGGGCTAGCGGGGGGGCGTTACAACAATGAGCAGTTCTTC. Protein sequence: CASSHIGLAGGRYNNEQFF.

V usage is TRBV29-1 and J usage is TRBJ1-1; the match to TRBD1 covers 9 bases. Germline CDR1 reads SQVTM; CDR2 reads ANQGSEA. CDR3 size: 13 residues. V gave up 6 bases and J gave up 5 bases; unmatched junction bases: 7. CDR3 region: CSVLQGAWTEAFF. CDR3 nucleotides: TGCAGCGTCCTACAGGGGGCCTGGACTGAAGCTTTCTTT.

This sequence joins TRBV6-5 and TRBJ1-4, with D hard to call. There are 15 residues in the CDR3. Germline CDR1 reads MNHEY; CDR2 reads SVGAGI. The V and J ends lost 0 bases and 5 bases respectively, with 10 bases between them. DNA of the CDR3: TGTGCCAGCAGTTACTCGGGCAACTTCAATGAAAAACTGTTTTTT. It yields the protein CASSYSGNFNEKLFF.

The V and J genes are TRBV2 and TRBJ2-1; a weak D match, TRBD1 (6 bases). The germline CDR1 and CDR2 sequences are SNHLY and FYNNEI. The CDR3 contains 14 residues. V lost 6 bases and J lost 5, with 14 bases in between. The CDR3 nucleotides read TGTGCCAGCAGCCTAAGGGGGTATAACAATGAGCAGTTCTTC. This translates into CASSLRGYNNEQFF.

V gene TRBV18 combines with J gene TRBJ2-7, with 9 positions matching TRBD1. J lost 5 bases, V lost 1 base, and 3 bases had no gene match. This CDR3 is 14 amino acids long. Per the germline V gene, CDR1 is KGHSH and CDR2 is LQKENI. The CDR3 sequence: CASSPLGQGHEQYF. CDR3 nucleotide sequence: TGTGCCAGCTCACCACTTGGACAGGGGCACGAGCAGTACTTC.

The sample holds a few counts of this clone. The V call is TRBV5-1, the J call TRBJ2-3; the match to TRBD2 covers 14 bases. The germline CDR1 and CDR2 sequences are SGHRS and YFSETQ. This CDR3 spans 17 amino acids. J was trimmed by 2 bases and V by 2 bases; bases with no gene match: 4. The CDR3 loop reads CASSLLTSGGVTDTQYF. In DNA, the CDR3 is TGCGCCAGCAGCTTACTGACTAGCGGGGGGGTCACAGATACGCAGTATTTT. The entire variable domain, with the rest obtained from reference TRBV5-1 and TRBJ2-3, is as follows: KAGVTQTPRYLIKTRGQQVTLSCSPISGHRSVSWYQQTPGQGLQFLFEYFSETQRNKGNFPGRFSGRQFSNSRSEMNVSTLELGDSALYLCASSLLTSGGVTDTQYFGPGTRLTVL.

The chain joins TRBV5-1 to TRBJ2-7; D is perhaps TRBD1 (5 bases). Germline V gives CDR1 SGHRS, CDR2 YFSETQ. The length of the CDR3 is 14 residues. Trimming stripped 6 bases from V and 0 bases from J, with 13 bases between. CDR3 sequence (DNA): TGCGCCAGCACCTCGGCACAGGTCTCCTACGAGCAGTACTTC. Translation: CASTSAQVSYEQYF.

This clone has a handful of counts. The rearrangement links TRBV3-1 (or the pseudogene TRBV3-2) to TRBJ1-2; no clear D gene. Deletions cut 0 bases from V and 4 bases from J, with 9 bases between. The germline gives CDR1 LGHDT, CDR2 YNNKEL (reference sequence). The CDR3 loop spans 14 amino acids. The CDR3 coding sequence is TGTGCCAGCAGCCAAGATTCGGCAGGCTATGGCTACACCTTC. Translating gives CASSQDSAGYGYTF.

This chain links TRBV7-6 with TRBJ2-3, with 11 bases lining up with TRBD2. Per germline, CDR1 SGHVS and CDR2 FNYEAQ. V lost 2 bases to trimming and J lost 1 base; unmatched junction nucleotides: 5. This CDR3 has 17 residues. The chain's CDR3 is CASSLFPLAGGTDTQYF. Written as DNA, the CDR3 is TGTGCCAGCAGCTTATTCCCACTAGCGGGGGGCACAGATACGCAGTATTTT. Together with reference TRBV7-6 and TRBJ2-3, the CDR3 gives the full variable domain: GAGVSQSPRYKVTKRGQDVALRCDPISGHVSLYWYRQALGQGPEFLTYFNYEAQQDKSGLPNDRFSAERPEGSISTLTIQRTEQRDSAMYRCASSLFPLAGGTDTQYFGPGTRLTVL.

The chain is built from TRBV9 and TRBJ2-3; D is uncertain. This CDR3 region has 15 residues. Germline V CDR1 and CDR2: SGDLS, YYNGEE. The V end was cut by 0 bases, the J end by 3 bases, with 11 bases between. The CDR3 DNA sequence: TGTGCCAGCAGCGTAGGCTCTCGCTTAACAGATACGCAGTATTTT. It is translated as CASSVGSRLTDTQYF.

This sequence joins TRBV4-1 and TRBJ2-5, with 12 bases that match TRBD2. J gave up 2 bases and V 0 bases, and 1 base lay outside the gene matches. The CDR3 runs 16 residues. Germline assignment: CDR1 MGHRA and CDR2 YSYEKL. The CDR3 spells CASSQDTSGGQETQYF. The CDR3 DNA reads as TGCGCCAGCAGCCAAGATACTAGCGGGGGGCAAGAGACCCAGTACTTC.

This clone has more than one count but fewer than ten. This chain connects TRBV2 to TRBJ2-2, with 7 bases aligning to TRBD1. V shed 8 bases and J 4 bases; nucleotides not matched to a gene: 10. This CDR3 spans 15 amino acids. Germline loops: CDR1 SNHLY, CDR2 FYNNEI. The CDR3 DNA follows: TGTGCCAGCTTGAGGGACAGATCGGGCACCGGGGAGCTGTTTTTT. It encodes CASLRDRSGTGELFF.

The chain has TRBV5-1 and TRBJ1-1; weak D call: TRBD1 (5 bases). Germline V gene sequence: CDR1 SGHRS, CDR2 YFSETQ. The CDR3 sequence is 16 residues long. The V end was cut by 1 base, the J end by 0 bases, with 13 bases between. CDR3 DNA: TGCGCCAGCAGCTTGACAGGTTCAGCTTTGAACACTGAAGCTTTCTTT. This codes for CASSLTGSALNTEAFF.

The V gene is TRBV10-2, the J gene TRBJ2-2; 10 positions match TRBD2. V lost 4 bases to trimming and J lost 3 bases; unmatched junction nucleotides: 8. The CDR3 runs to 17 residues. Germline values: CDR1 WSHSY, CDR2 SAAADI. The CDR3 loop is CASSVSSGSWDTGELFF. In DNA, the CDR3 is TGCGCCAGCAGTGTTTCTAGCGGGAGCTGGGACACCGGGGAGCTGTTTTTT.

The V call is TRBV5-5, the J call TRBJ2-1, with D tentatively TRBD1 or TRBD2 (5 bases each). This CDR3 comprises 15 residues. Per germline, CDR1 SGHKS and CDR2 YYEKEE (reference sequence). V was shortened by 4 bases and J by 6 bases, with 17 bases between the two germline ends. CDR3 region: CASSARGTSGNEQFF. CDR3 bases: TGTGCCAGCAGCGCCCGGGGCACCTCTGGCAATGAGCAGTTCTTC.

The V call is TRBV5-1, the J call TRBJ2-3; D remains ambiguous. V was trimmed by 0 bases and J by 2 bases, leaving 7 bases between them. The CDR3 runs 14 residues. Germline V CDR1 and CDR2: SGHRS, YFSETQ. The CDR3 coding sequence is TGCGCCAGCAGCTTGGAACAAATCACAGATACGCAGTATTTT. Translation: CASSLEQITDTQYF.

V and J are TRBV14 and TRBJ1-1; TRBD1 is a possible D gene (6 bases). This CDR3 region has 13 residues. Germline V lookup: CDR1 SGHDN, CDR2 FVKESK. Trimming took 4 bases from V and 10 from J, leaving 16 bases between them. CDR3 sequence: CASSLDKGTRAFF. The CDR3 nucleotides read TGTGCCAGCAGCCTTGATAAGGGGACAAGAGCTTTCTTT.

This clone showed up just a few times. V is TRBV7-9 and J is TRBJ2-7; 7 bases map to TRBD2. Germline V gene data show CDR1 as SEHNR and CDR2 as FQNEAQ (reference sequence). V shed 3 bases and J 3 bases; nucleotides not matched to a gene: 2. The CDR3 has 13 amino acids. The CDR3 DNA reads as TGTGCCAGCAGCTTTACTAGCGTCTACGAGCAGTACTTC. Amino acids: CASSFTSVYEQYF.

The CDR3 bases are TGCGCCAGCAGCTTGGAGCAGGGGGGTTACGAGCAGTACTTC. Translation: CASSLEQGGYEQYF. The chain uses TRBV5-1 and TRBJ2-7; D might be TRBD1 (7 bases). Per germline, CDR1 SGHRS and CDR2 YFSETQ. The V end was cut by 0 bases, the J end by 4 bases, with 11 bases between. The CDR3 totals 14 residues.

This clone was counted only a few times. The chain combines TRBV28 with TRBJ1-6, with 8 nucleotides matching TRBD1. The CDR3 covers 16 residues. Germline assignment: CDR1 MDHEN and CDR2 SYDVKM. V dropped 2 bases and J dropped 9; count of bases not matched to a gene: 9. CDR3 bases: TGTGCCAGCAGTTTAAGCCTTGGCAGGGGGCTTTCACCCCTCCACTTT. Its translation is CASSLSLGRGLSPLHF.

This chain connects TRBV15 to TRBJ1-2; no reliable D call. CDR1 is LNHNV and CDR2 is YYDKDF in the germline V gene (reference sequence). This CDR3 contains 15 residues. V shed 1 base and J shed 7 bases, with 16 bases lying between them. CDR3 sequence (DNA): TGTGCCACCAGCAGAGGGGGAACAGCGTCGGGTGGCTACACCTTC. Amino acid sequence: CATSRGGTASGGYTF. The full variable domain, rest sourced from reference TRBV15 and TRBJ1-2, is DAMVIQNPRYQVTQFGKPVTLSCSQTLNHNVMYWYQQKSSQAPKLLFHYYDKDFNNEADTPDNFQSRRPNTSFCFLDIRSPGLGDTAMYLCATSRGGTASGGYTFGSGTRLTVV.

The chain employs TRBV11-3 and TRBJ2-7, with D perhaps matching TRBD1 (5 bases). The CDR3 consists of 16 residues. Trimming left V 5 bases short and J 1 base short, with 18 bases between. Germline CDR1 and CDR2: SGHNT and YENEEA. The CDR3 spells CASSLTGSTPSYEQYF. The CDR3 region has the DNA TGTGCCAGCAGCCTTACAGGTTCTACCCCTTCCTACGAGCAGTACTTC.

The chain combines TRBV21-1 with TRBJ1-6. TRBV21-1 is shown as a pseudogene. The CDR3 has 18 residues. The CDR3 region is CASSKAPLLCCANSPLHF. CDR3 coding DNA: TGTGCCAGCAGCAAAGCGCCCCTGCTCTGTTGCGCTAATTCACCCCTCCACTTT.

The chain joins TRBV5-1 to TRBJ2-1; 10 positions agree with TRBD2. From germline, CDR1 is SGHRS and CDR2 YFSETQ. The CDR3 runs to 15 residues. V lost 4 bases, J lost 6 bases, and 7 bases stayed unmatched. CDR3 in amino acids: CASSTPSGGANEQFF. CDR3 bases: TGCGCCAGCAGCACCCCGAGCGGGGGGGCCAATGAGCAGTTCTTC.

This clone was counted a single time. The chain recombines TRBV6-5 with TRBJ2-7; 8 nucleotides agree with TRBD1. This CDR3 has 13 amino acids. The ends lost 7 bases at V and 5 bases at J; junction bases unmatched: 7. The germline V gene has CDR1 MNHEY and CDR2 SVGAGI. In DNA, the CDR3 is TGTGCCAGCAAATTCGCAGGGGGCAACGAGCAGTACTTC. As protein: CASKFAGGNEQYF.

This clone came up a few times. J is TRBJ1-3 and V is TRBV2; D is perhaps TRBD1 (5 bases). CDR1 and CDR2 from the germline V gene are SNHLY and FYNNEI. Between the trimmed V and J ends, which lost 4 bases and 3 bases, there was a span of 7 bases. The CDR3 covers 13 residues. CDR3 region: CASSVGDGNTIYF. The CDR3 DNA reads as TGTGCCAGCAGTGTAGGGGATGGAAACACCATATATTTT.

The chain joins TRBV2 to TRBJ1-2, with TRBD1 as a possible D gene (5 bases). V lost 6 bases and J lost 7, with 15 bases in between. Germline-derived CDR1 and CDR2 are SNHLY and FYNNEI. The CDR3 extends over 13 amino acids. CDR3 region: CASSNQGVVGYTF. CDR3 DNA: TGTGCCAGCAGCAACCAGGGAGTAGTTGGCTACACCTTC.

This clone occurred a few times. This CDR3 is CASSQDMMPPYYGYTF. The DNA for the CDR3 is TGTGCCAGCAGCCAAGATATGATGCCTCCCTACTATGGCTACACCTTC. The V call is TRBV4-2, the J call TRBJ1-2, with unresolved D. CDR1 LGHNA and CDR2 YNFKEQ come from the germline V gene. The CDR3 is made up of 16 amino acids. V lost 0 bases and J lost 3, with 14 bases in between.